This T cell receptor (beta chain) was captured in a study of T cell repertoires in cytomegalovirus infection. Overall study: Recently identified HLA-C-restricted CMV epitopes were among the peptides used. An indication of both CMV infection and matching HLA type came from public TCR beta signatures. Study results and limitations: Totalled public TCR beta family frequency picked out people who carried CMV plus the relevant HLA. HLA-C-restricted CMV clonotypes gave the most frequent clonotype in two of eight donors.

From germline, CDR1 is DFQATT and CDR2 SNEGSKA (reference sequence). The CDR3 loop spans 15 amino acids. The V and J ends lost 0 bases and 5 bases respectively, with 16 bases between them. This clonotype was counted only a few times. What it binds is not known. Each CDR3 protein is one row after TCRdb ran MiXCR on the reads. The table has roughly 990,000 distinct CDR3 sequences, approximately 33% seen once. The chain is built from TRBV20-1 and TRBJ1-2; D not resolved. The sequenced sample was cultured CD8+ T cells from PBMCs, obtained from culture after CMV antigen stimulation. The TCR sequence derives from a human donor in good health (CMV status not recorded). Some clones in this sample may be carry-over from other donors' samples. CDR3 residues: CSARDGTADVYGYTF. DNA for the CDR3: TGCAGTGCTAGAGATGGAACAGCGGACGTTTATGGCTACACCTTC.